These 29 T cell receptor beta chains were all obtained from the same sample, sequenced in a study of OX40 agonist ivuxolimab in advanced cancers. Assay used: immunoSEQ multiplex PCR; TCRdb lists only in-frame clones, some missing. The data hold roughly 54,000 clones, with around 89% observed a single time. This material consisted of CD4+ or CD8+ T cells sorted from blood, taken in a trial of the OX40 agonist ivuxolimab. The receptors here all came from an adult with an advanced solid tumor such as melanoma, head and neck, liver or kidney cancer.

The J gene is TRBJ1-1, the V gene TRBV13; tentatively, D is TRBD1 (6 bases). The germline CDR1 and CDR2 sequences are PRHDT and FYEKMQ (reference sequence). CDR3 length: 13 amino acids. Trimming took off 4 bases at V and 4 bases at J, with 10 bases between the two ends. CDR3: CASSSQGGTEAFF. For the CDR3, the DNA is TGTGCCAGCAGCTCACAGGGAGGCACTGAAGCTTTCTTT.

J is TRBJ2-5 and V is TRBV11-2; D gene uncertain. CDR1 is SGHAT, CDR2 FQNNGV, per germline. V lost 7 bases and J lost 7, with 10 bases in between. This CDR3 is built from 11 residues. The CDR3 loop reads CASTTTGTQYF. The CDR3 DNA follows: TGTGCCAGCACTACGACCGGGACCCAGTACTTC.

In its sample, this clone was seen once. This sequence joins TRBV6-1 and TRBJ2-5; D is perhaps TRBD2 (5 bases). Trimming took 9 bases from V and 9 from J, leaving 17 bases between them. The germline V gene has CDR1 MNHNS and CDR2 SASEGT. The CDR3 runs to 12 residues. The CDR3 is CASTVLPGAQYF. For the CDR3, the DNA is TGTGCCAGTACAGTCCTCCCCGGGGCCCAGTACTTC.

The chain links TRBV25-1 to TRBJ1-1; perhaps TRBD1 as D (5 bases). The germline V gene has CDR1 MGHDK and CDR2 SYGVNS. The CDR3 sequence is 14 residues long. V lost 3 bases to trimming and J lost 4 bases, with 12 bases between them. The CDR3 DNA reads TGTGCCAGCAGTGACGTTCGGGGGAGCACTGAAGCTTTCTTT. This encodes CASSDVRGSTEAFF.

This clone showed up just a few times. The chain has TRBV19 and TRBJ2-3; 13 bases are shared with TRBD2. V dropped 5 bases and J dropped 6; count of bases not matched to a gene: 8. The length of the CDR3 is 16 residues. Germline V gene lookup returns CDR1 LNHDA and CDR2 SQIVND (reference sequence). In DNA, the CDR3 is TGTGCCAGTAGTTCGGGACTAGCGGGAAGGGGCGATACGCAGTATTTT. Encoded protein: CASSSGLAGRGDTQYF.

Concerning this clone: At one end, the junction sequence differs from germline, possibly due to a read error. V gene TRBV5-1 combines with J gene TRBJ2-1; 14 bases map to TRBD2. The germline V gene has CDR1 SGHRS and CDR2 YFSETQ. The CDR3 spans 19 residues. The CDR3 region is CASSLGLRTSGRTYNEQFF. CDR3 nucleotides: TGCGCCAGCAGCTTGGGGCTTAGGACTAGCGGGAGGACCTATAATGAGCAGTTCTTC. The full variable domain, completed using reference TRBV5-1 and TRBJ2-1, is KAGVTQTPRYLIKTRGQQVTLSCSPISGHRSVSWYQQTPGQGLQFLFEYFSETQRNKGNFPGRFSGRQFSNSRSEMNVSTLELGDSALYLCASSLGLRTSGRTYNEQFFGPGTRLTVL.

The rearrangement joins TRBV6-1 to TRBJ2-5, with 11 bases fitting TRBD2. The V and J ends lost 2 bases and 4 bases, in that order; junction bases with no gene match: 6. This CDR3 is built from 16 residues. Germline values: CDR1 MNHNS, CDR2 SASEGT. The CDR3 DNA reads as TGTGCCAGCAGTGAATCTCTAGCGGGGGGTGGAGAGACCCAGTACTTC. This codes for CASSESLAGGGETQYF.

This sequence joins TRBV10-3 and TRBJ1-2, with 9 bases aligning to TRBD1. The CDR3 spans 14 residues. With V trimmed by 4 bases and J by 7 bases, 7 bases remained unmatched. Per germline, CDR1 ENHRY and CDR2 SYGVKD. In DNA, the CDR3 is TGTGCCATCAGTGGGGGGACAGGGAACGGTGGCTACACCTTC. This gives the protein CAISGGTGNGGYTF.

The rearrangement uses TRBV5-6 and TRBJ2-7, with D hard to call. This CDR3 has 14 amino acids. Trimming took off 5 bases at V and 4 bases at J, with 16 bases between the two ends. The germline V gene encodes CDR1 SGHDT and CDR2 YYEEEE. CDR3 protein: CASRAWSNFYEQYF. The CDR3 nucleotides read TGTGCCAGCAGAGCGTGGTCTAACTTTTACGAGCAGTACTTC.

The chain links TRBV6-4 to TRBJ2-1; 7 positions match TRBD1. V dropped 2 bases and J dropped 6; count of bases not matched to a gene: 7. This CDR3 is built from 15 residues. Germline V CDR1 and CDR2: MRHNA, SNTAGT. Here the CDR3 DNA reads TGTGCCAGCAGTGACACACGGGACAGAGCCAATGAGCAGTTCTTC. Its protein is CASSDTRDRANEQFF.

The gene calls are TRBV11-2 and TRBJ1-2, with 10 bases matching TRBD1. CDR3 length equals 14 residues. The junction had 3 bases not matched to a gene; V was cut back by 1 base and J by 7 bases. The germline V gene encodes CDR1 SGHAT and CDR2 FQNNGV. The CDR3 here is CASSLGQGASGYTF. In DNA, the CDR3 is TGTGCCAGCAGCTTAGGACAGGGGGCCAGTGGCTACACCTTC.

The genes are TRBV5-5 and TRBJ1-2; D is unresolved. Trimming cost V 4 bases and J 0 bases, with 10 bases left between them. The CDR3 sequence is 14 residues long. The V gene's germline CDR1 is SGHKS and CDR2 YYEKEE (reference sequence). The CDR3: CASSRGDTNYGYTF. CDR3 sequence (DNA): TGTGCCAGCAGCCGTGGGGATACTAACTATGGCTACACCTTC.

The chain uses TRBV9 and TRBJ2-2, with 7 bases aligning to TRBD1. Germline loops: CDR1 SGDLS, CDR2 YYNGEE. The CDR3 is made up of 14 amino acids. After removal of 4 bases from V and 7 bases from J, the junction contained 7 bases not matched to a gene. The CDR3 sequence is CASSLRQGIGELFF. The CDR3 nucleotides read TGTGCCAGCAGCTTACGACAGGGCATCGGGGAGCTGTTTTTT. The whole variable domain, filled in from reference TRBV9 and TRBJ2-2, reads DSGVTQTPKHLITATGQRVTLRCSPRSGDLSVYWYQQSLDQGLQFLIQYYNGEERAKGNILERFSAQQFPDLHSELNLSSLELGDSALYFCASSLRQGIGELFFGEGSRLTVL.

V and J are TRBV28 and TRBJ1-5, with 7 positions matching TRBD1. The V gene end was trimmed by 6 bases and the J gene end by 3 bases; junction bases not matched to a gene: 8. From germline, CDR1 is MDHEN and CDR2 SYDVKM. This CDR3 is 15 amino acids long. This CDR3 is CASSAGTASNQPQHF. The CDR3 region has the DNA TGTGCCAGCAGCGCAGGGACAGCTTCCAATCAGCCCCAGCATTTT.

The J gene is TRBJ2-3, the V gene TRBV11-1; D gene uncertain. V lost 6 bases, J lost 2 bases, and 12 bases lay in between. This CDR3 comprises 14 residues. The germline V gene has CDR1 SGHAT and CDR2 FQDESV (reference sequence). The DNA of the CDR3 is TGTGCCAGCAGAGACCCAGGATACACAGATACGCAGTATTTT. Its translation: CASRDPGYTDTQYF.

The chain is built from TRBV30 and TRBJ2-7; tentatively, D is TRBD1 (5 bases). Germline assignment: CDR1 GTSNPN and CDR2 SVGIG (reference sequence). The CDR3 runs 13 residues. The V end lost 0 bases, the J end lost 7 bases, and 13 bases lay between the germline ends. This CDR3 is CAWSVGRAWEQYF. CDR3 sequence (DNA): TGTGCCTGGAGTGTCGGCAGGGCTTGGGAGCAGTACTTC.

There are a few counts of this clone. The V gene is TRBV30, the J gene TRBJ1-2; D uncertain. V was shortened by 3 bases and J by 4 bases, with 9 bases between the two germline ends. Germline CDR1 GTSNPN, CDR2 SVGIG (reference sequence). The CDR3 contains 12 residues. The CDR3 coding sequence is TGTGCCTGGAGAGAAAACACCTATGGCTACACCTTC. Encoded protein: CAWRENTYGYTF.

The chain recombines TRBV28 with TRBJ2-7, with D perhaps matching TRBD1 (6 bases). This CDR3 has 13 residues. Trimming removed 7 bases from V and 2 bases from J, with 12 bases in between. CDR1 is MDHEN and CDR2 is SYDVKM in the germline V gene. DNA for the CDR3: TGTGCCAGCACCTCCAGGGGACCCTACGAGCAGTACTTC. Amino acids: CASTSRGPYEQYF.

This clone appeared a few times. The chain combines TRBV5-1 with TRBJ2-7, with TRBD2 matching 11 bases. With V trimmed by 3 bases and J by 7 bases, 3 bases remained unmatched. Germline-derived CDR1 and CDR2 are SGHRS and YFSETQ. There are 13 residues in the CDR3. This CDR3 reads CASSSSSGGEQYF. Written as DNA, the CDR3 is TGCGCCAGCAGCTCCTCTAGCGGGGGGGAGCAGTACTTC. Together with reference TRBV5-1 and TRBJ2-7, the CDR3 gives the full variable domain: KAGVTQTPRYLIKTRGQQVTLSCSPISGHRSVSWYQQTPGQGLQFLFEYFSETQRNKGNFPGRFSGRQFSNSRSEMNVSTLELGDSALYLCASSSSSGGEQYFGPGTRLTVT.

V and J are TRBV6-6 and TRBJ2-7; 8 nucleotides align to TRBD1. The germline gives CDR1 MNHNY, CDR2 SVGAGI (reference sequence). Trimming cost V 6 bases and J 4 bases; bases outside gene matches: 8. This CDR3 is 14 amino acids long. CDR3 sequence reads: CASRPGQDGYEQYF. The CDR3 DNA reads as TGTGCCAGCAGACCGGGACAGGACGGGTACGAGCAGTACTTC.

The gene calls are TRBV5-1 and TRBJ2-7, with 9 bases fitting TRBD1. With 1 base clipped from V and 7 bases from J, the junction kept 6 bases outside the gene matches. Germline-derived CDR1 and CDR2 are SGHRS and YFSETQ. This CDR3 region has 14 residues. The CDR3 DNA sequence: TGCGCCAGCAGCTTGTCTCAGGACAGGGGTGAGCAGTACTTC. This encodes CASSLSQDRGEQYF.

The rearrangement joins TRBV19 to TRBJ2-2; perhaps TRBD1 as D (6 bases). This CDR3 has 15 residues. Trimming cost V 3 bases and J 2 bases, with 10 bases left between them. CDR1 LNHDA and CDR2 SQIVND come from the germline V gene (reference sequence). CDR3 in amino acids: CASSMGAANTGELFF. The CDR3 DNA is TGTGCCAGTAGTATGGGGGCAGCTAACACCGGGGAGCTGTTTTTT.

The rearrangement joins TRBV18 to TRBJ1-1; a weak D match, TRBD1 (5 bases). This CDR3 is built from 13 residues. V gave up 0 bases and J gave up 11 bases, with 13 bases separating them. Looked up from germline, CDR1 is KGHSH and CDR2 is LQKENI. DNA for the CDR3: TGTGCCAGCTCACCACCGACGGGGCTAACGGCTTTCTTT. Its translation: CASSPPTGLTAFF.

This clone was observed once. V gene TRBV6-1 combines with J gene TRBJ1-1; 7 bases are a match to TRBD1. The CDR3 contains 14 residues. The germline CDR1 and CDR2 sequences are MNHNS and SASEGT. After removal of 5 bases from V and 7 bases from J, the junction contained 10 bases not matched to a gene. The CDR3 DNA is TGTGCCAGCAGTAGCCGCAGGGGGTTTATTGAAGCTTTCTTT. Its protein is CASSSRRGFIEAFF.

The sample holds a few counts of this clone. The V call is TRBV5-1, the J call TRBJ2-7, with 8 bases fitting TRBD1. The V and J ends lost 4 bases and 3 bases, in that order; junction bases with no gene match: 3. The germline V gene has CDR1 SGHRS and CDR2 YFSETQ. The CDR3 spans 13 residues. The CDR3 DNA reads TGCGCCAGCAGCCAGGGGACAGGCTACGAGCAGTACTTC. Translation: CASSQGTGYEQYF.

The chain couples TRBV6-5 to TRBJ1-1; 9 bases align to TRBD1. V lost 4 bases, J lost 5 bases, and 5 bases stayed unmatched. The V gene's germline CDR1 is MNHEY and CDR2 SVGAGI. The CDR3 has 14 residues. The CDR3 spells CASSWGQGGTEAFF. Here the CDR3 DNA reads TGTGCCAGCAGTTGGGGACAGGGCGGGACTGAAGCTTTCTTT.

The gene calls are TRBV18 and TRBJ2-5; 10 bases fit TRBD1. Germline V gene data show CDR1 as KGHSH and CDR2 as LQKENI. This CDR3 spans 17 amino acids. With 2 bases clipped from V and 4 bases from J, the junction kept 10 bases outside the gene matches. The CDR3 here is CASSPDRGRSRGETQYF. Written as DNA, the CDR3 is TGTGCCAGCTCACCAGACAGGGGGCGCAGCAGAGGAGAGACCCAGTACTTC.

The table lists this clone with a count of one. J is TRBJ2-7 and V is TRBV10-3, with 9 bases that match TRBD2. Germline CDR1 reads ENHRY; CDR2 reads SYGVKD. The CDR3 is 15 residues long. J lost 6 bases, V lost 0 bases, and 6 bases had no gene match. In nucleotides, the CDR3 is TGTGCCATCAGTGAGTCAATAGCGGGAGTATTCGAGCAGTACTTC. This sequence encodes CAISESIAGVFEQYF.

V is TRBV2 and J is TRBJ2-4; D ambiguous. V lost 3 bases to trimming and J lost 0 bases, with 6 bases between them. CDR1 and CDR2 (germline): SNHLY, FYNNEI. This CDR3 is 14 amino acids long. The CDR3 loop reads CASSDLIAKNIQYF. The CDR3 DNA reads TGTGCCAGCAGTGACCTGATAGCCAAAAACATTCAGTACTTC.